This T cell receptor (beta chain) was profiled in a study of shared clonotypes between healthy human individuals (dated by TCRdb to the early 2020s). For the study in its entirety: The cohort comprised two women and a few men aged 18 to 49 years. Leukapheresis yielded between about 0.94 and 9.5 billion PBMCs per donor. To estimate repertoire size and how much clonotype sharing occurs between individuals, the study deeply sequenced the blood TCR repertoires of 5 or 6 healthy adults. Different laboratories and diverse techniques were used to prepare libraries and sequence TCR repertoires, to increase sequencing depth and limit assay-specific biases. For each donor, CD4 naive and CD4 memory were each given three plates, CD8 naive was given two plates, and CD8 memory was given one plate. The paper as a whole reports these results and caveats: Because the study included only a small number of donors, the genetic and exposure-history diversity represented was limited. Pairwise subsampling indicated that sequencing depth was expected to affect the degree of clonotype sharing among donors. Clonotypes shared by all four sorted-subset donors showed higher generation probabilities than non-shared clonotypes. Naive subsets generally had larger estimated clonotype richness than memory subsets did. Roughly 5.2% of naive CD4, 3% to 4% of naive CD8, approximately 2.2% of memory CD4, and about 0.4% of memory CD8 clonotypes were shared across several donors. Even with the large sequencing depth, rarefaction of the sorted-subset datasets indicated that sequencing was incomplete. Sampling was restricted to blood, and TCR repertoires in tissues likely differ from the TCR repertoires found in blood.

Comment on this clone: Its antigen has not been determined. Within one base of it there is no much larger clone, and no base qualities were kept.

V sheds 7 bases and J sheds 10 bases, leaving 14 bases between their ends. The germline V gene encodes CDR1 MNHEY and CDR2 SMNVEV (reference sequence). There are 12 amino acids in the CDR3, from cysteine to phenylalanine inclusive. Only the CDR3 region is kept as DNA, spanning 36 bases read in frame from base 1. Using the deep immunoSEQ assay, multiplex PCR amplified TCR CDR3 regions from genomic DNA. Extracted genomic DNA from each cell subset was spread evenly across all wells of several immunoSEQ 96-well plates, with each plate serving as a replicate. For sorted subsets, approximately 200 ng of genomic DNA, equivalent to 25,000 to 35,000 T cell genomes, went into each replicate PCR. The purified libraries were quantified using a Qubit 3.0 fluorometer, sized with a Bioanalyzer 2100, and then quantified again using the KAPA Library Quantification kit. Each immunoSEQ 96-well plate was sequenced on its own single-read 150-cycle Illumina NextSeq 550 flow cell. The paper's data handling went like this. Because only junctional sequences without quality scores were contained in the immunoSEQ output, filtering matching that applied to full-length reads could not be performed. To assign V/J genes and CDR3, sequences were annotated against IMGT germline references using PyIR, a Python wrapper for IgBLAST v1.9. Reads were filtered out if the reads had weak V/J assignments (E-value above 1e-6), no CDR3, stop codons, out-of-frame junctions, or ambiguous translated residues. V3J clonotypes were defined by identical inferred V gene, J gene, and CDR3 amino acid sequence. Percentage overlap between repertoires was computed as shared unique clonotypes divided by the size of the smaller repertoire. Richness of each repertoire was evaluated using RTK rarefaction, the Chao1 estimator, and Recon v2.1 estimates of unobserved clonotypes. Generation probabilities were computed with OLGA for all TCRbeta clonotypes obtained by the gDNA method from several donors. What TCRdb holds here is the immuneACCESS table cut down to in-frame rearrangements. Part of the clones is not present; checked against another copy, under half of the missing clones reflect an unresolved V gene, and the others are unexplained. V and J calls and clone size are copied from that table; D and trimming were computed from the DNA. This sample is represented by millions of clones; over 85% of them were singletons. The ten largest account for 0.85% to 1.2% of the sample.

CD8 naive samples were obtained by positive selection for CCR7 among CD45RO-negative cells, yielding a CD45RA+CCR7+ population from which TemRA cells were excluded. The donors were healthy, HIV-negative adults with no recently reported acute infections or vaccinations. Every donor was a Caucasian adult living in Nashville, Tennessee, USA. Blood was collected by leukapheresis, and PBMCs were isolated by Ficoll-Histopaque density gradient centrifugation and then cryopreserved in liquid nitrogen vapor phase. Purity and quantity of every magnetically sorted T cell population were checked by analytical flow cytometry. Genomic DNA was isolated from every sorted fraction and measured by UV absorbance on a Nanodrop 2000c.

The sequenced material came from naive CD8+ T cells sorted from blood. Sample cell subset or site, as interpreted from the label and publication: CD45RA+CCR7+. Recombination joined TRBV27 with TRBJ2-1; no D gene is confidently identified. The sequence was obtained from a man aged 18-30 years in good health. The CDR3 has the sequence CASMVSSGEQFF. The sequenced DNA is TGTGCCAGCATGGTCTCTTCCGGGGAGCAGTTCTTC.